These T cell receptor beta chains were read from a single sample in a study of Ad26.COV2.S vaccination and SARS-CoV-2 variants. Profiled with immunoSEQ multiplex PCR; TCRdb holds only in-frame clones, not every one. The repertoire holds over 400,000 clones, with less than 95% as singletons. This material consisted of peripheral blood, taken in a trial of Ad26.COV2.S vaccine versus placebo. The receptors here all came from a person aged 18-60 years who received the Ad26.COV2.S COVID-19 vaccine or a placebo. Each CDR3 is given with its conserved first and last residue. The order of the fields is V gene, D gene, CDR3 length, clone size, J gene, CDR3 DNA, CDR3 protein. The D gene is left open where the match is weak. Size is stated for part of the rows, as once, few or many counts, or as a class when the clone is expanded.

TRBV12-3/TRBV12-4	TRBD2	13	once	TRBJ2-5	TGTGCCAGCAGTTTACTAGCGGAAGAGACCCAGTACTTC	CASSLLAEETQYF
TRBV7-3	.	15	.	TRBJ2-3	TGTGCCAGCAGCTTAACCGGCGGGCCTTTGGATACGCAGTATTTT	CASSLTGGPLDTQYF
TRBV7-8	.	17	.	TRBJ2-5	TGTGCCAGCAGTCCCACTCCCGGGACACCAGCCCAAGAGACCCAGTACTTC	CASSPTPGTPAQETQYF
TRBV5-6	.	15	.	TRBJ1-2	TGTGCCAGCAGACTACACCCTGGAGCTAACTATGGCTACACCTTC	CASRLHPGANYGYTF
TRBV27	TRBD1	15	few	TRBJ1-6	TGTGCCAGCAGTTTTGCAGGGGGGCCATATTCACCCCTCCACTTT	CASSFAGGPYSPLHF
TRBV29-1	TRBD1	15	.	TRBJ1-2	TGCAGCGTTGTCCCGACCGGGACAGGACCTTATGGCTACACCTTC	CSVVPTGTGPYGYTF
TRBV28	TRBD1	16	.	TRBJ2-7	TGTGCCAGCAGTTGGGCCAGGGGACAGGGATCCTACGAGCAGTACTTC	CASSWARGQGSYEQYF
TRBV7-9	.	15	.	TRBJ1-1	TGTGCCAGCAGCTCCCTCTCGGACACCGACACTGAAGCTTTCTTT	CASSSLSDTDTEAFF
TRBV18	.	12	.	TRBJ2-5	TGTGCCAGCTCGACACCACAAGAGACCCAGTACTTC	CASSTPQETQYF
TRBV7-2	.	11	.	TRBJ2-1	TGTGCCAGCAGCTTCAGGGAAGAGCAGTTCTTC	CASSFREEQFF
TRBV25-1	TRBD2	13	.	TRBJ2-5	TGTGCCAGCAGTGTCGGGGGGGGAGAGACCCAGTACTTC	CASSVGGGETQYF
TRBV29-1	.	12	.	TRBJ2-1	TGCAGCGTTGAAGAACGGGGCAATGAGCAGTTCTTC	CSVEERGNEQFF
TRBV29-1	.	15	.	TRBJ2-1	TGCAGCGTTTATACACCGGGACACAACTACAATGAGCAGTTCTTC	CSVYTPGHNYNEQFF
TRBV11-1	TRBD2	15	.	TRBJ2-1	TGTGCCAGCAGCTTAGCACTAGCGGCTTACAATGAGCAGTTCTTC	CASSLALAAYNEQFF
TRBV4-3	.	15	.	TRBJ1-4	TGCGCCAGCAGCCAAAGCTCAGGGTCGAATGAAAAACTGTTTTTT	CASSQSSGSNEKLFF
TRBV6-2/TRBV6-3	.	13	.	TRBJ1-2	TGTGCCAGCAGCACTGGACAGCCCTATGGCTACACCTTC	CASSTGQPYGYTF
TRBV4-3	TRBD1	15	.	TRBJ2-7	TGCGCCAGCAGCTCAGCCGGGACAGGGCGGGACGAGCAGTACTTC	CASSSAGTGRDEQYF
TRBV27	.	13	.	TRBJ1-2	TGTGCCAGCAAGGAGCACACCGACTATGGCTACACCTTC	CASKEHTDYGYTF
TRBV30	TRBD1	13	.	TRBJ1-1	TGTGCCTGGAGCCAGGGGGGTAACACTGAAGCTTTCTTT	CAWSQGGNTEAFF
TRBV6-6	TRBD2	16	.	TRBJ2-1	TGTGCCAGCAACCGCCTAGCGGGAGGGCCAAGCAATGAGCAGTTCTTC	CASNRLAGGPSNEQFF
TRBV10-3	.	13	.	TRBJ2-1	TGTGCCATCAGTTCGGGAGCGGTAAATGAGCAGTTCTTC	CAISSGAVNEQFF
TRBV3-1/TRBV3-2	.	13	.	TRBJ2-5	TGTGCCAGCAGCCAAGTGCGGAGTAGGACCCAGTACTTC	CASSQVRSRTQYF
TRBV5-1	TRBD1	15	.	TRBJ2-1	TGCGCCAGCAGCTCTGGGACAGGGGTTTACAATGAGCAGTTCTTC	CASSSGTGVYNEQFF
TRBV7-3	.	16	.	TRBJ2-7	TGTGCCAGCAGCCGTAATGCGGCGGGCGCGGGCTACGAGCAGTACTTC	CASSRNAAGAGYEQYF
TRBV11-3	.	17	.	TRBJ2-1	TGTGCCAGCAGCTTAGGCCAACCGCAGAGCTCCTACAATGAGCAGTTCTTC	CASSLGQPQSSYNEQFF
TRBV19	.	11	.	TRBJ2-3	TGTGCCAGTAGTTACTCAGATACGCAGTATTTT	CASSYSDTQYF
TRBV27	TRBD1	14	.	TRBJ2-4	TGTGCCAGCAGCCTAACGGGACAGTGGAACATTCAGTACTTC	CASSLTGQWNIQYF
TRBV7-9	.	14	.	TRBJ1-1	TGTGCCAGCAGCCTTCCCTCTACGAACACTGAAGCTTTCTTT	CASSLPSTNTEAFF
TRBV5-1	TRBD2	15	.	TRBJ2-2	TGCGCCAGCAGCTTGGAGGGGACTAGCACCGGGGAGCTGTTTTTT	CASSLEGTSTGELFF
TRBV18	TRBD1	17	.	TRBJ2-7	TGTGCCAGCTCACCACGCATAGGGGCACAGGGGGTAAACGAGCAGTACTTC	CASSPRIGAQGVNEQYF